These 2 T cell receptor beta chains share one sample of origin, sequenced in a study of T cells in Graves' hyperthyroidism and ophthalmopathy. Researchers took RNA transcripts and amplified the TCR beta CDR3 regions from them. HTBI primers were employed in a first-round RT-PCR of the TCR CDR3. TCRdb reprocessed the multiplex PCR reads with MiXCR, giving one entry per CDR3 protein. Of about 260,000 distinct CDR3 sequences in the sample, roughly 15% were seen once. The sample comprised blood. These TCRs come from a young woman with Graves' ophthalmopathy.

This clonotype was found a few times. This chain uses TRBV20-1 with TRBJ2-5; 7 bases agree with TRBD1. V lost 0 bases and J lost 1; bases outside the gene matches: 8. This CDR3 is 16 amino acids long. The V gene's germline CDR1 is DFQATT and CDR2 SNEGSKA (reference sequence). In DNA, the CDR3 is TGCAGTGCTAGAGAGGGAAACCAGGGGGTCCAAGAGACCCAGTACTTC. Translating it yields CSAREGNQGVQETQYF.

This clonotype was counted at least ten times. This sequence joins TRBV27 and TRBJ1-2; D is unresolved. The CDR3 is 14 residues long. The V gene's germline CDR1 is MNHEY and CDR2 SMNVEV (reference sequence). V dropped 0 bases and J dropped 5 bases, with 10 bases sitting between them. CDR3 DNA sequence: TGTGCCAGCAGTTTATCGGTCTATCCTTATGGCTACACCTTC. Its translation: CASSLSVYPYGYTF.